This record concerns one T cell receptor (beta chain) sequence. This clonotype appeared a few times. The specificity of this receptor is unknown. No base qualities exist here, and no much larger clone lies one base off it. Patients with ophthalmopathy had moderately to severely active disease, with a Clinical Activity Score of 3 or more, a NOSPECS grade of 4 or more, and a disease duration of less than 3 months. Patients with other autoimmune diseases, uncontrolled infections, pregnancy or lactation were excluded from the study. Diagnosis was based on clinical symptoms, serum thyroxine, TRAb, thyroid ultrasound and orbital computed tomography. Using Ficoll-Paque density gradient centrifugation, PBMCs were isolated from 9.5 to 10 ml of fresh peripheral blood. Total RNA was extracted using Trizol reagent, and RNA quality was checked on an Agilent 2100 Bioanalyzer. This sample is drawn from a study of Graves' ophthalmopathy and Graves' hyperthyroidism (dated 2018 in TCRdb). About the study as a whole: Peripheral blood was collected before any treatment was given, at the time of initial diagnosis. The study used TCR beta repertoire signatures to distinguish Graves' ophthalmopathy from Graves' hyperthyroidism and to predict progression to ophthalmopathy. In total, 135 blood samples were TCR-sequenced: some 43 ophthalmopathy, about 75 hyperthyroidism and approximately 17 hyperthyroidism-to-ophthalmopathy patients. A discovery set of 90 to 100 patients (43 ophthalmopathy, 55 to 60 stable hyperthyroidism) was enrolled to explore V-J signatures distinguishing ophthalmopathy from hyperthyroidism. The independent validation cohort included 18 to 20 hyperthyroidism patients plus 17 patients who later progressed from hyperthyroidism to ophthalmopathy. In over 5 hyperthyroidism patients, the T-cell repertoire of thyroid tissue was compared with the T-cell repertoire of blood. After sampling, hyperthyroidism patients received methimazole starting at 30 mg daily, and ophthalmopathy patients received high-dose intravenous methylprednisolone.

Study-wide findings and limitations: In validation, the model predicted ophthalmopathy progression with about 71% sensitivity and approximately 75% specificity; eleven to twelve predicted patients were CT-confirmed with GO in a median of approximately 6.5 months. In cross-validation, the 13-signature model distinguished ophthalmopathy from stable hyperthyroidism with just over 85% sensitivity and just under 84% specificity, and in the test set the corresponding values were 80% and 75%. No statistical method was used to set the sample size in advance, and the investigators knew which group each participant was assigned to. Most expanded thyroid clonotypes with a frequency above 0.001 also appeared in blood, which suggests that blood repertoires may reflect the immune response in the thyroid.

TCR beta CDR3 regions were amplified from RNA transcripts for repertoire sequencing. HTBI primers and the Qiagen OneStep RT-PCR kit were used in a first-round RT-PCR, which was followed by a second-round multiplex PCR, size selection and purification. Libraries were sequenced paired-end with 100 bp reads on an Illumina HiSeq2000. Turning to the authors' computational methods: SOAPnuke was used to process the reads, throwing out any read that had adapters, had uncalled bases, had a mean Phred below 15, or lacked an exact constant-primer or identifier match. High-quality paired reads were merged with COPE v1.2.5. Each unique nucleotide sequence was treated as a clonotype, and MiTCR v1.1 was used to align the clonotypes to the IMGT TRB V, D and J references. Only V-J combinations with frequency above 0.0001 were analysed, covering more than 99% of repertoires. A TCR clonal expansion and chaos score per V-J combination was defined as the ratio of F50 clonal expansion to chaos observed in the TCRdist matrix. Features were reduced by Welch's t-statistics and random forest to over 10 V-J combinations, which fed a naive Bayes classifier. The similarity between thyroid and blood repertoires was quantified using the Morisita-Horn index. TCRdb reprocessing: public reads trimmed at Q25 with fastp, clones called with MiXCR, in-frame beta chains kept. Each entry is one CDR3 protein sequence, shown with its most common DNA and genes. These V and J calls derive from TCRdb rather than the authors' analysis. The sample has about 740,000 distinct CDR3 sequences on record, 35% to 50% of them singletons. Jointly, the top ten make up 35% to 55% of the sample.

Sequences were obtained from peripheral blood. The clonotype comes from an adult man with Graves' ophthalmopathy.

The CDR3: CASSETGEGSGANVLTF. Here is the DNA: TGTGCCAGCAGTGAGACAGGGGAAGGATCTGGGGCCAACGTCCTGACTTTC. Rearrangement joined TRBV6-6 to TRBJ2-6; TRBD1 lines up with 8 middle nucleotides. The CDR3 starts with the cysteine, ends with the phenylalanine, and has 17 residues. Left in the record is the CDR3 DNA by itself, 51 bases read in frame from the first base. CDR1 and CDR2 (MNHNY, SVGAGI) derive from the germline V gene (reference sequence). Compared with germline, V lacks 5 bases and J lacks 1 base; bases without a gene match: 7.